One T cell receptor beta chain is described in this entry. What it recognizes is unknown. These data originate in a study of T cell responses to AZD1222 COVID-19 vaccine. The CDR3 spans 14 residues. Trimming removed 3 bases at V and 5 bases at J, with 11 bases between. Looked up from germline, CDR1 is LNHDA and CDR2 is SQIVND (reference sequence). Profiling relied on immunoSEQ multiplex PCR, and the TCRdb table lists in-frame clones only, not all of them. The sample records roughly 150,000 clones, around nine tenths being singletons. Study results and limitations: As reported, nearly half of all spike-specific TCRs target variant regions that are unmutated. The breadth and depth of Spike-specific TCRs increased once two AZD1222 doses had been given.

The chain joins TRBV19 to TRBJ2-1; D perhaps matches TRBD2 (6 bases). Sample: peripheral blood, taken on day 0 of AZD1222 vaccination. The source of this sequence is an adult in good health. As DNA, the CDR3 is TGTGCCAGTAGTATGACTAGGACGCACAATGAGCAGTTCTTC. Its translation is CASSMTRTHNEQFF.